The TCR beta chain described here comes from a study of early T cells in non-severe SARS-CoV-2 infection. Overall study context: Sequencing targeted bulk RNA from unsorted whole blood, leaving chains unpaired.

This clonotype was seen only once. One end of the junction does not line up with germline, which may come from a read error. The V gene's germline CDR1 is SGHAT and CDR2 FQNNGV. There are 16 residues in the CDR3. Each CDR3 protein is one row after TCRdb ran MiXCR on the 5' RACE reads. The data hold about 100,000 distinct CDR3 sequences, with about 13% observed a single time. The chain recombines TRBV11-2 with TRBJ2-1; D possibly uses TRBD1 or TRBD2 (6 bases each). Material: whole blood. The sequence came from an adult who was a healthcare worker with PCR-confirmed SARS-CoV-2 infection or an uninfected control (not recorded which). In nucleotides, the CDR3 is TGTGTCAGCAGACCGATCGGGGGCGACCGTTACAATGAGCAGTTCTTC. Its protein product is CVSRPIGGDRYNEQFF. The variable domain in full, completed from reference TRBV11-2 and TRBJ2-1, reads EAGVAQSPRYKIIEKRQSVAFWCNPISGHATLYWYQQILGQGPKLLIQFQNNGVVDDSQLPKDRFSAERLKGVDSTLKIQPAKLEDSAVYLCVSRPIGGDRYNEQFFGPGTRLTVL.